The T cell receptor (beta chain) under discussion was sequenced for a study of cytomegalovirus exposure and HLA in healthy donors. The PCR ran on 60 Vbeta and 13 Jbeta primers. The data were produced by immunoSEQ multiplex PCR, yet TCRdb's version contains in-frame clones alone and is incomplete. This sample contains some 51,000 clones. CDR1 and CDR2 (germline): SNHLY, FYNNEI. CDR3 size: 13 residues. The germline V and J ends were trimmed by 4 bases and 7 bases, with 11 bases remaining between them. This receptor was taken from a man aged 45-65 years in good health and CMV-seropositive. The sequenced material came from PBMCs. This chain joins TRBV2 and TRBJ1-5, with a weak D call TRBD1 (5 bases). CDR3 residues: CASSVGEGQPQHF. The CDR3 DNA reads TGTGCCAGCAGTGTGGGGGAGGGCCAGCCCCAGCATTTT.